This T cell receptor beta chain appears in the sequencing data of a study of metastatic and nonmetastatic thyroid tumors. The wider study: Repertoire comparison spanned blood and tumor or nodule tissue of malignant and benign thyroid patients. Study results and limitations: Significantly greater TCR beta diversity was reportedly found in malignant thyroid tumors than in benign nodules (in blood and tumor).

Each patient came to thyroid surgery without any prior treatment (of any kind). Original analysis: Building a distant-metastasis classifier for papillary thyroid cancer drew on CDR3 differences across clinicopathological groups. MiXCR re-clonotyped the PCR reads for TCRdb. The V and J calls shown here were made by TCRdb, not taken from the authors' results. This table has over 15,000 clones, over 20% appearing once. This clone appeared many times. Its antigen is currently unknown. Other DNA sequences in the sample encode the same CDR3. Germline V CDR1 and CDR2: MNHNS, SASEGT. The CDR3 contains 14 residues. With V trimmed by 3 bases and J by 8 bases, 7 bases remained unmatched.

The sequenced sample was tumor tissue. V is TRBV6-1 and J is TRBJ1-2, with 9 bases that match TRBD1. The sequence came from a female donor with papillary thyroid cancer or a benign thyroid nodule (not recorded which). Some clones in this sample may be carry-over from other donors' samples. DNA of the CDR3: TGTGCCAGCAGTGACCGGACAGGGGAGAGGGGCTACACCTTC. Amino acids: CASSDRTGERGYTF.